Listed here are 30 T cell receptor beta chains from one sample, sequenced in a study of blood T cell repertoires in COVID-19. Data came from immunoSEQ multiplex PCR; TCRdb stores just in-frame clones and leaves some out. The sample lists about 60,000 clones; about 80% were seen once. The sequencing input was peripheral blood. These receptors were collected from a man in his sixties with acute or convalescent COVID-19.

The chain has TRBV18 and TRBJ1-3; 7 bases map to TRBD1. This CDR3 is built from 18 residues. After removal of 0 bases from V and 0 bases from J, the junction contained 8 bases not matched to a gene. CDR1 is KGHSH, CDR2 LQKENI, per germline. CDR3 sequence: CASSPPRDSPISGNTIYF. The CDR3 DNA sequence: TGTGCCAGCTCACCACCCAGGGACAGTCCCATCTCTGGAAACACCATATATTTT.

This rearrangement joins TRBV10-1 to TRBJ1-3; 8 bases map to TRBD1. The V and J ends lost 3 bases and 3 bases, in that order; junction bases with no gene match: 7. CDR3 length: 16 residues. Germline values: CDR1 WNHNN, CDR2 SYGVQD (reference sequence). The CDR3 DNA reads TGCGCCAGCAGTGATAAACAGGGGGTAGGTGGAAACACCATATATTTT. Translated: CASSDKQGVGGNTIYF.

The chain is built from TRBV6-6 and TRBJ1-6; no definite D call. There are 14 residues in the CDR3. CDR1 is MNHNY and CDR2 is SVGAGI in the germline V gene (reference sequence). The V and J ends lost 2 bases and 10 bases respectively, with 12 bases between them. The CDR3 nucleotides read TGTGCCAGCAGTTACGGAGGGTGGAGGTCACCCCTCCACTTT. Translated, it gives CASSYGGWRSPLHF.

This clone was detected a few times. This chain links TRBV19 with TRBJ1-2; D gene uncertain. V gave up 4 bases and J gave up 1 base, with 7 bases separating them. The CDR3 length is 13 residues. Germline V CDR1 and CDR2: LNHDA, SQIVND (reference sequence). This CDR3 reads CASSRYSNYGYTF. In DNA, the CDR3 is TGTGCCAGTAGTAGATACAGTAACTATGGCTACACCTTC.

The chain links TRBV7-8 to TRBJ1-5; the D gene is possibly TRBD1 (6 bases). There are 13 residues in the CDR3. CDR1 is SGHVS and CDR2 is FQNEAQ in the germline V gene. V was cut by 5 bases and J by 4 bases, with 9 bases left in between. CDR3 sequence: CASSIQGNQPQHF. The CDR3 DNA sequence: TGTGCCAGCAGCATCCAGGGGAATCAGCCCCAGCATTTT.

This chain connects TRBV11-2 to TRBJ1-2; TRBD1 matches 7 bases. The CDR3 has 15 amino acids. CDR1 is SGHAT, CDR2 FQNNGV, per germline. V lost 5 bases, J lost 5 bases, and 11 bases stayed unmatched. This CDR3 is CASSLSSGQNYGYTF. For the CDR3, the DNA is TGTGCCAGCAGCCTTTCCTCGGGACAGAATTATGGCTACACCTTC.

The rearrangement links TRBV5-8 to TRBJ1-3, with 8 bases fitting TRBD1. Germline V lookup: CDR1 SGHTS, CDR2 YDEGEE. This CDR3 has 17 amino acids. V was pared by 5 bases and J by 1 base, with 11 bases of the junction left unmatched. The CDR3 DNA follows: TGTGCCAGCAGTCGATACCCGACAGGGGTATCTGGAAACACCATATATTTT. It is translated as CASSRYPTGVSGNTIYF.

This sequence joins TRBV24-1 and TRBJ2-3; 7 bases are shared with TRBD1. With 6 bases clipped from V and 4 bases from J, the junction kept 9 bases outside the gene matches. Germline loops: CDR1 KGHDR, CDR2 SFDVKD. The CDR3 runs to 15 residues. The CDR3 loop is CATSPGQGVADTQYF. The CDR3 DNA reads TGTGCCACCAGTCCCGGCCAGGGGGTTGCAGATACGCAGTATTTT.

The J gene is TRBJ2-7, the V gene TRBV11-2, with D tentatively TRBD1 (5 bases). The V gene's germline CDR1 is SGHAT and CDR2 FQNNGV. V lost 5 bases and J lost 0, with 14 bases in between. This CDR3 contains 15 residues. CDR3 nucleotide sequence: TGTGCCAGCAGCCCCGGTTCAGGGTCCTCCTACGAGCAGTACTTC. This encodes CASSPGSGSSYEQYF.

The rearrangement joins TRBV5-4 to TRBJ2-3; 12 bases map to TRBD1. Losses at the gene ends were 5 bases for V and 6 bases for J; bases not matched to a gene: 4. This CDR3 spans 14 amino acids. The germline gives CDR1 SGHNT, CDR2 YYREEE (reference sequence). The CDR3 DNA reads as TGTGCCAGCAGGGGGACAGGGGGCGCGGATACGCAGTATTTT. Its translation is CASRGTGGADTQYF.

There are a few counts of this clone. The V and J genes are TRBV2 and TRBJ1-2; D perhaps matches TRBD1 (6 bases). There are 13 residues in the CDR3. Trimming pared 4 bases from V and 1 base from J, leaving 7 bases between. Per germline, CDR1 SNHLY and CDR2 FYNNEI. The CDR3 is CASSGTVNYGYTF. CDR3 DNA: TGTGCCAGCAGTGGGACAGTTAACTATGGCTACACCTTC.

This chain uses TRBV2 with TRBJ1-4; 8 bases agree with TRBD1. The CDR3 extends over 15 amino acids. V lost 6 bases to trimming and J lost 4 bases; unmatched junction nucleotides: 7. Germline values: CDR1 SNHLY, CDR2 FYNNEI. CDR3 sequence: CASSVDRGYNEKLFF. DNA of the CDR3: TGTGCCAGCAGCGTTGACAGGGGATATAATGAAAAACTGTTTTTT.

The J gene is TRBJ2-2, the V gene TRBV29-1; 14 bases are a match to TRBD2. The CDR3 length is 16 residues. Germline CDR1 and CDR2: SQVTM and ANQGSEA. V shed 4 bases and J 6 bases; nucleotides not matched to a gene: 7. CDR3 loop: CSVVGGLAGVAGELFF. The DNA of the CDR3 is TGCAGCGTTGTAGGGGGACTAGCGGGGGTGGCCGGGGAGCTGTTTTTT.

This clone has just one count. The J gene is TRBJ1-1, the V gene TRBV6-5; 7 bases fit TRBD1. This CDR3 has 13 residues. Trimming at V came to 4 bases and at J to 4 bases, leaving 3 bases not matched to a gene. Germline V gene lookup returns CDR1 MNHEY and CDR2 SVGAGI. The DNA for the CDR3 is TGTGCCAGCAGTTGGGACAGACTCACTGAAGCTTTCTTT. Translation: CASSWDRLTEAFF.

J is TRBJ1-3 and V is TRBV4-1; TRBD1 agrees at 7 bases. Germline trimming cut 2 bases from V and 2 bases from J; bases unmatched to any gene: 3. The CDR3 sequence is 15 residues long. Per the germline V gene, CDR1 is MGHRA and CDR2 is YSYEKL. In nucleotides, the CDR3 is TGCGCCAGCAGCCAAACCGGGACAGCTGGAAACACCATATATTTT. Its translation: CASSQTGTAGNTIYF.

This clone was found a few times. The chain recombines TRBV27 with TRBJ2-7; 8 bases agree with TRBD1. The CDR3 is made up of 15 amino acids. The V and J ends lost 5 bases and 7 bases, in that order; junction bases with no gene match: 13. In germline, CDR1 is MNHEY, CDR2 SMNVEV (reference sequence). This CDR3 is CASSAWGQVPMEQYF. Written as DNA, the CDR3 is TGTGCCAGCAGTGCGTGGGGACAGGTTCCTATGGAGCAGTACTTC.

The CDR3 protein is CASSPGQGLGANVLTF. The CDR3 bases are TGTGCCAGCTCACCGGGACAGGGGCTTGGGGCCAACGTCCTGACTTTC. The chain couples TRBV18 to TRBJ2-6; 10 positions match TRBD1. Germline lookup yields CDR1 KGHSH and CDR2 LQKENI. V lost 3 bases to trimming and J lost 3 bases; unmatched junction nucleotides: 2. This CDR3 is built from 16 residues.

This clone was picked up one time. This chain joins TRBV5-1 and TRBJ2-3; D possibly corresponds to TRBD2 (6 bases). The CDR3 is made up of 16 amino acids. The V end lost 7 bases, the J end lost 4 bases, and 22 bases lay between the germline ends. Germline V gives CDR1 SGHRS, CDR2 YFSETQ. The CDR3 coding sequence is TGCGCCAGCTCCCCTGCCCGCGGGGTCAGAGCAGATACGCAGTATTTT. This codes for CASSPARGVRADTQYF.

V gene TRBV10-1 combines with J gene TRBJ2-5; weak D call: TRBD1 (5 bases). Trimming took off 6 bases at V and 4 bases at J, with 18 bases between the two ends. Germline loops: CDR1 WNHNN, CDR2 SYGVQD (reference sequence). The CDR3 consists of 15 residues. The CDR3 sequence: CASSLGQGLSETQYF. The CDR3, as DNA: TGCGCCAGCAGCCTGGGGCAAGGCCTGTCAGAGACCCAGTACTTC.

V usage is TRBV24-1 and J usage is TRBJ2-5, with 7 bases lining up with TRBD2. Trimming took 6 bases from V and 5 from J; bases not matched to a gene: 14. This CDR3 has 16 amino acids. Germline V CDR1 and CDR2: KGHDR, SFDVKD. The CDR3 DNA reads TGTGCCACCAGTAGGCCACTTAGAGCCGGGGGGGAGACCCAGTACTTC. It encodes CATSRPLRAGGETQYF.

The J gene is TRBJ1-2, the V gene TRBV9; 8 bases are a match to TRBD1. The trim removed 4 bases at V and 0 bases at J, leaving 5 bases unmatched. From germline, CDR1 is SGDLS and CDR2 YYNGEE. The CDR3 is made up of 15 amino acids. CDR3 DNA: TGTGCCAGCAGCATCACAGGGGGACCTAACTATGGCTACACCTTC. It is translated as CASSITGGPNYGYTF. Full variable domain (rest looked up from reference TRBV9 and TRBJ1-2): DSGVTQTPKHLITATGQRVTLRCSPRSGDLSVYWYQQSLDQGLQFLIQYYNGEERAKGNILERFSAQQFPDLHSELNLSSLELGDSALYFCASSITGGPNYGYTFGSGTRLTVV.

This chain connects TRBV21-1 to TRBJ2-2; TRBD2, as called in the table, went unchecked against the DNA. TRBV21-1 is listed as a pseudogene. This CDR3 is 15 amino acids long. The CDR3 DNA is TGTGCCAGCAGCAAGCCGGGACTTTACACCGGGGAGCTGTTTTTT. Its translation: CASSKPGLYTGELFF.

The V gene is TRBV6-5, the J gene TRBJ2-6, with D uncertain. The CDR3 sequence is 13 residues long. The V gene's germline CDR1 is MNHEY and CDR2 SVGAGI. Trimming took 9 bases from V and 6 from J, leaving 12 bases between them. CDR3 sequence (DNA): TGTGCCAGTCGTGTGAGCGCGGCCAACGTCCTGACTTTC. Residues: CASRVSAANVLTF.

The J gene is TRBJ2-2, the V gene TRBV5-1; 7 bases fit TRBD1. The CDR3 runs 15 residues. From germline, CDR1 is SGHRS and CDR2 YFSETQ. V trimming: 3 bases; J trimming: 3 bases; junction bases outside the gene matches: 5. CDR3 in DNA: TGCGCCAGCAGCTGGGATGGACAGGACACCGGGGAGCTGTTTTTT. Residues: CASSWDGQDTGELFF.

This chain joins TRBV19 and TRBJ2-1; 8 nucleotides agree with TRBD2. With 5 bases clipped from V and 7 bases from J, the junction kept 10 bases outside the gene matches. The germline CDR1 and CDR2 sequences are LNHDA and SQIVND (reference sequence). The CDR3 spans 15 residues. The CDR3 DNA follows: TGTGCCAGTAGTGCGAGAGCGGGGGTGGGGAATGAGCAGTTCTTC. Translated: CASSARAGVGNEQFF.

The CDR3 loop reads CASSESWAGPVNTEAFF. CDR3 bases: TGTGCCAGCAGTGAGAGTTGGGCTGGTCCGGTGAACACTGAAGCTTTCTTT. V and J are TRBV2 and TRBJ1-1; unclear D gene. The CDR3 consists of 17 residues. The V end was cut by 3 bases, the J end by 0 bases, with 17 bases between. Per the germline V gene, CDR1 is SNHLY and CDR2 is FYNNEI.

The chain is built from TRBV2 and TRBJ1-6; D is unclear. Germline values: CDR1 SNHLY, CDR2 FYNNEI. The V gene lost 6 bases and the J gene lost 2 bases, with 5 bases spanning the gap. The CDR3 totals 13 residues. The chain's CDR3 is CASRGPYNSPLHF. In nucleotides, the CDR3 is TGTGCCAGCAGGGGCCCCTATAATTCACCCCTCCACTTT.

This clone was found once. The CDR3 here is CASSTIDKVSSGNTIYF. CDR3 in DNA: TGTGCCAGTAGTACCATCGACAAGGTCTCCTCTGGAAACACCATATATTTT. The chain links TRBV19 to TRBJ1-3; D remains ambiguous. V lost 4 bases, J lost 0 bases, and 16 bases lay in between. The CDR3 length is 17 residues. CDR1 is LNHDA, CDR2 SQIVND, per germline (reference sequence).

The J gene is TRBJ2-3, the V gene TRBV19; 10 nucleotides agree with TRBD2. The CDR3 spans 15 residues. Per germline, CDR1 LNHDA and CDR2 SQIVND (reference sequence). After removal of 3 bases from V and 6 bases from J, the junction contained 6 bases not matched to a gene. CDR3 loop: CASSIGAGGSDTQYF. CDR3 DNA sequence: TGTGCCAGTAGTATCGGAGCGGGGGGGTCGGATACGCAGTATTTT.

This chain links TRBV7-3 with TRBJ1-2; D remains ambiguous. There are 13 residues in the CDR3. V lost 2 bases and J lost 2, with 6 bases in between. Germline lookup yields CDR1 SGHTA and CDR2 FQGTGA. The CDR3 reads CASSLGPNYGYTF. For the CDR3, the DNA is TGTGCCAGCAGCTTAGGGCCCAACTATGGCTACACCTTC.